The rows below give T cell receptor beta chains drawn from one sample of a study of OX40 agonist ivuxolimab in advanced cancers. Profiled with immunoSEQ multiplex PCR; TCRdb holds only in-frame clones, not every one. The sample lists around 62,000 clones, 75% to 80% seen once, with over 1.5% in the top ten. Sequenced material: CD4+ or CD8+ T cells sorted from blood, taken in a trial of the OX40 agonist ivuxolimab. These receptors all stem from an adult with an advanced solid tumor such as melanoma, head and neck, liver or kidney cancer. The CDR3 runs from the conserved cysteine through the conserved F or W. D genes are given only for firm matches. Clone size is stated in some rows and not others, as once, few, many or a class when expanded.

j_call d_call v_call clone_size cdr3_nt cdr3_aa
TRBJ2-1 NA TRBV7-8 NA TGTGCCAGCAGCCATCGGGACAAGCTTTACAATGAGCAGTTCTTC CASSHRDKLYNEQFF
TRBJ2-1 NA TRBV6-5 NA TGTGCCAGCAACAAGGACGGGCCTGAATCCAATGAGCAGTTCTTC CASNKDGPESNEQFF
TRBJ2-6 NA TRBV9 few TGTGCCAGCAGCTCCGGGGAGGCTGGGGCCAACGTCCTGACTTTC CASSSGEAGANVLTF
TRBJ1-2 TRBD1 TRBV27 NA TGTGCCAGCAGTCCCCGGGGGACAGAATTCTATGGCTACACCTTC CASSPRGTEFYGYTF
TRBJ2-5 NA TRBV29-1 NA TGCAGCGGCACTACAGGGTTCGAGGGGACCCAGTACTTC CSGTTGFEGTQYF
TRBJ1-1 NA TRBV18 NA TGTGCCAGCTCAGAACAGAACATGAACACTGAAGCTTTCTTT CASSEQNMNTEAFF
TRBJ1-1 NA TRBV7-9 once TGTGCCAGCAGCCCAAATGGAGAGCTTGAAGCTTTCTTT CASSPNGELEAFF
TRBJ2-1 NA TRBV7-3 once TGTGCCAGCAGCCAACAGGCAGAGGAGGGGGTTGAGCAGTTCTTC CASSQQAEEGVEQFF
TRBJ2-2 TRBD2 TRBV28 NA TGTGCCATCACAACAAGACTAGCGGGAGGGCCCACCGGGGAGCTGTTTTTT CAITTRLAGGPTGELFF
TRBJ2-2 NA TRBV27 few TGTGCCAGCAAGGTCTACACCGGGGAGCTGTTTTTT CASKVYTGELFF
TRBJ1-1 NA TRBV5-1 NA TGCGCCAGCAGCTTGGGTGCGGGAGTGAACACTGAAGCTTTCTTT CASSLGAGVNTEAFF
TRBJ2-7 NA TRBV4-1 NA TGCGCCAGCAGCCGAGACCTGGGCGAGCAGTACTTC CASSRDLGEQYF
TRBJ1-4 TRBD1 TRBV11-2 NA TGTGCCAGCAGCTTACAGGACAGGGGGCTTCTGTTTTTT CASSLQDRGLLFF
TRBJ1-6 NA TRBV10-2 NA TGCGCCAGCAGTGACGGATTGGGCAGGGCATCCTATAATTCACCCCTCCACTTT CASSDGLGRASYNSPLHF
TRBJ2-2 NA TRBV9 NA TGTGCCAGCAGCGGGTCAACATCCACCGGGGAGCTGTTTTTT CASSGSTSTGELFF
TRBJ2-3 NA TRBV5-8 few TGTGCCAGCAGCCTGGCGACAGGATACACAGATACGCAGTATTTT CASSLATGYTDTQYF
TRBJ2-1 TRBD2 TRBV5-7 NA TGTGCCAGCAGCCCGAAGGGGACTAGCCACAATGAGCAGTTCTTC CASSPKGTSHNEQFF
TRBJ2-7 NA TRBV7-3 NA TGTGCCAGCAGCTTAGCCGGGTCCTACTCCTACGAGCAGTACTTC CASSLAGSYSYEQYF
TRBJ1-5 NA TRBV7-3 NA TGTGCCAGCAGCTTAAATAGCAATCAGCCCCAGCATTTT CASSLNSNQPQHF
TRBJ2-3 TRBD1 TRBV4-2 NA TGTGCCAGCAGCGCCCGACAGGGTCAAATGGATACGCAGTATTTT CASSARQGQMDTQYF
TRBJ2-7 NA TRBV7-9 few TGTGCCAGCAGCTTCGAAACGTCGACGGCGTCCTACGAGCAGTACTTC CASSFETSTASYEQYF
TRBJ1-2 TRBD1 TRBV4-1 NA TGCGCCAGCAGCCAAATTCCCGACAGGGGGATCGGCTACACCTTC CASSQIPDRGIGYTF
TRBJ1-5 NA TRBV10-3 NA TGTGCCATCAGTGAGGAACAGGGCGGTCAGCCCCAGCATTTT CAISEEQGGQPQHF
TRBJ2-5 NA TRBV5-4 NA TGTGCCAGCAGCACCGAGAGGTCCCGAGAGACCCAGTACTTC CASSTERSRETQYF
TRBJ1-1 TRBD1 TRBV6-1 NA TGTGCCAGCAGTGCCCCGGGACAGGGTTCTACTGAAGCTTTCTTT CASSAPGQGSTEAFF
TRBJ2-3 NA TRBV6-1 NA TGTGCCAGCGGGGAAACAGATACGCAGTATTTT CASGETDTQYF
TRBJ2-2 NA TRBV5-1 NA TGCGCCAGCAGCTTGGCTAGAATACGAGACACCGGGGAGCTGTTTTTT CASSLARIRDTGELFF
TRBJ2-7 NA TRBV10-2 few TGCGCCAGCAGTGTGGACAGACTGTCCTACGAGCAGTACTTC CASSVDRLSYEQYF
TRBJ1-2 TRBD1 TRBV19 NA TGTGCCAGTAGTAGACCGGGGACAGGGTTACATGGCTACACCTTC CASSRPGTGLHGYTF
TRBJ2-3 TRBD1 TRBV11-2 NA TGTGCCAGCAGCTTAGTTTCTTGGACAGGGTACCTCGCAGATACGCAGTATTTT CASSLVSWTGYLADTQYF
TRBJ2-5 NA TRBV20-1 NA TGCAGTGCTGAAGAGCTTAGGGCCCAGTACTTC CSAEELRAQYF
TRBJ1-1 NA TRBV28 few TGTGCCAGCAGTTCCGCGACGGAGAACACTGAAGCTTTCTTT CASSSATENTEAFF
TRBJ1-5 NA TRBV7-5 few TGTGCCAGAAGCCCGGGAGGATGGGGGTATCATCAGCCCCAGCATTTT CARSPGGWGYHQPQHF
TRBJ1-1 NA TRBV30 NA TGTGCCTGGAGTACCACGGGGAGAGGGAACACTGAAGCTTTCTTT CAWSTTGRGNTEAFF
TRBJ1-1 NA TRBV27 NA TGTGCCAGCAGTTTTGGGGGGGACACTGAAGCTTTCTTT CASSFGGDTEAFF
TRBJ2-7 TRBD1 TRBV6-5 NA TGTGCCAGCACCGATCGGACAGGGGGTATCGCCGAGCAGTACTTC CASTDRTGGIAEQYF
TRBJ2-1 TRBD2 TRBV18 NA TGTGCCAGCTCTCGCGGGGGGAGCTCCTACAATGAGCAGTTCTTC CASSRGGSSYNEQFF
TRBJ2-1 TRBD2 TRBV12-5 NA TGTGCTAGTGGTTTGGTATATAGTGGAGCGGGAGGCAATGAGCAGTTCTTC CASGLVYSGAGGNEQFF
TRBJ2-3 NA TRBV18 NA TGTGCCAGCTCACCACGCGAGGGCGCCGGGACAGATACGCAGTATTTT CASSPREGAGTDTQYF
TRBJ2-5 TRBD2 TRBV9 NA TGTGCCAGCAGCGCTAGGACTAGCGGTCAAGAGACCCAGTACTTC CASSARTSGQETQYF
TRBJ1-2 TRBD1 TRBV10-3 NA TGTGCCATCAGTCAAGAGACAGGGCTCTATGGCTACACCTTC CAISQETGLYGYTF
TRBJ2-2 NA TRBV6-1 NA TGTGCCAGCATGAGATCATTTGGGACCGGGGAGCTGTTTTTT CASMRSFGTGELFF
TRBJ2-3 TRBD2 TRBV28 NA TGTGCCAGCAGTTTATTTGGGGCCCGGGAGGGCACAGATACGCAGTATTTT CASSLFGAREGTDTQYF
TRBJ2-5 TRBD1 TRBV25-1 NA TGTGCCAGCAGTGCAGAACAGGGGGCAAGAGAGACCCAGTACTTC CASSAEQGARETQYF
TRBJ2-6 TRBD1 TRBV5-1 NA TGCGCCAGCAGCTACCAGGGGGTATCTGGGGCCAACGTCCTGACTTTC CASSYQGVSGANVLTF
TRBJ1-6 NA TRBV4-1 NA TGCGCCAGCAGCCAAGATGGGGCGGCAGGATGGAATTCACCCCTCCACTTT CASSQDGAAGWNSPLHF
TRBJ1-1 TRBD1 TRBV7-3 NA TGTGCCAGCAGCTTTCAACAGGGGAGAGACGCTGAAGCTTTCTTT CASSFQQGRDAEAFF
TRBJ1-1 TRBD1 TRBV7-9 NA TGTGCCAGCAGGTTCGGGACAGCCCAGAACACTGAAGCTTTCTTT CASRFGTAQNTEAFF
TRBJ2-1 TRBD1 TRBV6-1 NA TGTGCCAGCAGTGCCGGGACAGGGTTCAATGAGCAGTTCTTC CASSAGTGFNEQFF
TRBJ2-5 TRBD2 TRBV19 NA TGTGCCAGTAGCTGGGGGGGGATTCAAGAGACCCAGTACTTC CASSWGGIQETQYF
TRBJ2-5 NA TRBV5-1 NA TGCGCCAGCAGCTCGCAAGTGGCCACCAGGGGAGAGACCCAGTACTTC CASSSQVATRGETQYF